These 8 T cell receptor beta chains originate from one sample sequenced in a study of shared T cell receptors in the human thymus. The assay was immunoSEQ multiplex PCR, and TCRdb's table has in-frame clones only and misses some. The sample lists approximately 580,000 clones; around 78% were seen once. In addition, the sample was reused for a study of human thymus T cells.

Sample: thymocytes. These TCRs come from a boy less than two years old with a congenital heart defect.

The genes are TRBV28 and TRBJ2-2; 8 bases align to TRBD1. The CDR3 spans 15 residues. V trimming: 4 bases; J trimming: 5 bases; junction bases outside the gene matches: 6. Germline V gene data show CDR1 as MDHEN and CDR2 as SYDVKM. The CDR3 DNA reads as TGTGCCAGCAGTTGTGACAGGGGAGGAACCGGGGAGCTGTTTTTT. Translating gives CASSCDRGGTGELFF. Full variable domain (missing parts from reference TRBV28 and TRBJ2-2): DVKVTQSSRYLVKRTGEKVFLECVQDMDHENMFWYRQDPGLGLRLIYFSYDVKMKEKGDIPEGYSVSREKKERFSLILESASTNQTSMYLCASSCDRGGTGELFFGEGSRLTVL.

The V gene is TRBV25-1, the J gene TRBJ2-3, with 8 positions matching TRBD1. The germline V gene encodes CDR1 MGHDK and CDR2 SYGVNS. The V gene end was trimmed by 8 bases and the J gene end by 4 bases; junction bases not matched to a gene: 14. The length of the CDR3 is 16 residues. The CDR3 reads CASQGGRGLWADTQYF. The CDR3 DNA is TGTGCCAGCCAAGGTGGCAGGGGGCTATGGGCAGATACGCAGTATTTT.

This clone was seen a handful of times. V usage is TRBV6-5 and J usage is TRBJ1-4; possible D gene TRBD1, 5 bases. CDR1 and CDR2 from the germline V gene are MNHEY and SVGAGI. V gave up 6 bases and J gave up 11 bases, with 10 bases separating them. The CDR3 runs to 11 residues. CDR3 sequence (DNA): TGTGCCAGCAGGGACCCAGGGAAACTGTTTTTT. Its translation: CASRDPGKLFF.

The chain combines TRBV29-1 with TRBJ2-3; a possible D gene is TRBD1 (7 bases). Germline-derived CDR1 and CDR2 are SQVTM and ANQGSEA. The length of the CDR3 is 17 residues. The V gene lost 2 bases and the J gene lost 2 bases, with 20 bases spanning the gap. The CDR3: CSVEKTGEEMYTDTQYF. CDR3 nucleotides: TGCAGCGTTGAAAAAACAGGGGAGGAAATGTACACAGATACGCAGTATTTT.

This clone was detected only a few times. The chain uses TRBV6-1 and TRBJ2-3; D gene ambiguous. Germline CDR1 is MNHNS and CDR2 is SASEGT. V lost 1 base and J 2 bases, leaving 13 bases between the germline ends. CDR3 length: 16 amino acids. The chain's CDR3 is CASSEGRRFTTDTQYF. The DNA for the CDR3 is TGTGCCAGCAGTGAAGGTCGCAGGTTTACCACAGATACGCAGTATTTT.

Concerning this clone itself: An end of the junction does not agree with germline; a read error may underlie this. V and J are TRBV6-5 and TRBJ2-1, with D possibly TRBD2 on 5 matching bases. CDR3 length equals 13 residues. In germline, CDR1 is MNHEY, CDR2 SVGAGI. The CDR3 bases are TGTGCCAGCACTTACGGACCCCGGGATACCCAGTTCTTC. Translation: CASTYGPRDTQFF.

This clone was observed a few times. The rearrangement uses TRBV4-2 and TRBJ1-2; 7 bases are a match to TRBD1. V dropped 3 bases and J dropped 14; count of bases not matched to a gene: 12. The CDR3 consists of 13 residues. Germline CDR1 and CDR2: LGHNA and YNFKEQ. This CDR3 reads CASSQEEGANWTF. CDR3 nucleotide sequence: TGTGCCAGCAGCCAGGAGGAGGGGGCTAATTGGACCTTC.

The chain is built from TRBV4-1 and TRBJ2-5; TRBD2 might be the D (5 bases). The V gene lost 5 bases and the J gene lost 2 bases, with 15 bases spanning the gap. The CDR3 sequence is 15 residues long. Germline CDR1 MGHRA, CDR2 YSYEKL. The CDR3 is CASSSRPTSQETQYF. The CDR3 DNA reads TGCGCCAGCAGCTCACGCCCCACTAGTCAAGAGACCCAGTACTTC.